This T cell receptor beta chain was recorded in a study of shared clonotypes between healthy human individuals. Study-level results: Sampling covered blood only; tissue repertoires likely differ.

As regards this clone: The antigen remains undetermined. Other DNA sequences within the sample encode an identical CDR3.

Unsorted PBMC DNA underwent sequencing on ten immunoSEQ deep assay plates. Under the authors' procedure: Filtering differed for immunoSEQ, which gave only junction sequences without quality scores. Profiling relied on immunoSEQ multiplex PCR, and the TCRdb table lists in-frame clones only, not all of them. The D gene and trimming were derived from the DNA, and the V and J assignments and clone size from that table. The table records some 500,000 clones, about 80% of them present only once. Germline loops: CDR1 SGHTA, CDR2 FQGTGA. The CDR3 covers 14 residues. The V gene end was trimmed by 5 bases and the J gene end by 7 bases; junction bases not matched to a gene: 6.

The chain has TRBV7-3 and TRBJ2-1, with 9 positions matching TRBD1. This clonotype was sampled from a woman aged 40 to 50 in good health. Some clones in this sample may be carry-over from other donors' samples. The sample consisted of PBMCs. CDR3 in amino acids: CASSRDRGRNEQFF. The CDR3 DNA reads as TGTGCCAGCAGCCGCGACAGGGGGAGGAATGAGCAGTTCTTC. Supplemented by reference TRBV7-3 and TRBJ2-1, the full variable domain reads GAGVSQTPSNKVTEKGKYVELRCDPISGHTALYWYRQSLGQGPEFLIYFQGTGAADDSGLPNDRFFAVRPEGSVSTLKIQRTERGDSAVYLCASSRDRGRNEQFFGPGTRLTVL.